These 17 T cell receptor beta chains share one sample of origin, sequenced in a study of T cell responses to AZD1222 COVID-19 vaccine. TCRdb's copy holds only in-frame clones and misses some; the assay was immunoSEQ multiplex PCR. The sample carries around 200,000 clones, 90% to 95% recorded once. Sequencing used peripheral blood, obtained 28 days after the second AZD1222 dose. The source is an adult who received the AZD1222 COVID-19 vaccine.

As DNA, the CDR3 is TGTGCCAGCAGCTTAGAACTGAGTTCCTCACCCCTCCACTTT. Protein product: CASSLELSSSPLHF. V is TRBV7-9 and J is TRBJ1-6; D is uncertain. The CDR3 covers 14 residues. V was clipped by 1 base and J by 10 bases, with 11 bases between them. CDR1 is SEHNR, CDR2 FQNEAQ, per germline (reference sequence).

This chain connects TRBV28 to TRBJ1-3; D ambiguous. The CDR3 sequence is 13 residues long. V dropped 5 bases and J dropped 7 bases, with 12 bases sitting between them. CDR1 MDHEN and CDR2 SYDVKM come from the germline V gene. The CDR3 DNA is TGTGCCAGCAGTCCAGTCGGACTTAACACCATATATTTT. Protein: CASSPVGLNTIYF.

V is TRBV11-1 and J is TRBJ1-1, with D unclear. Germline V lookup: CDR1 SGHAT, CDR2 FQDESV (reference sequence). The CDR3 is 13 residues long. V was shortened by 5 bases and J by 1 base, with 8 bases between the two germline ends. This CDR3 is CASSPTPNTEAFF. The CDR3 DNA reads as TGTGCCAGCAGCCCCACCCCGAACACTGAAGCTTTCTTT.

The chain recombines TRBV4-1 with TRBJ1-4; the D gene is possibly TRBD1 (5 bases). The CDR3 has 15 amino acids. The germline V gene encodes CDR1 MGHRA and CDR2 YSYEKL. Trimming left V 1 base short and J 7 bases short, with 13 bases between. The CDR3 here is CASSQGRGTSEKLFF. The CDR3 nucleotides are TGCGCCAGCAGCCAAGGACGAGGGACTTCTGAAAAACTGTTTTTT.

The CDR3 loop is CASSFIPAIYGYTF. As DNA, the CDR3 is TGTGCCAGCAGTTTTATTCCAGCGATCTATGGCTACACCTTC. The chain uses TRBV28 and TRBJ1-2, with D unresolved. The CDR3 sequence is 14 residues long. CDR1 and CDR2 from the germline V gene are MDHEN and SYDVKM. V lost 3 bases and J lost 4, with 12 bases in between.

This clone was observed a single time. CDR3 nucleotides: TGTGCCAGCAGTCTGGAGGGCCAGGGCGTCACTGAAGCTTTCTTT. Protein: CASSLEGQGVTEAFF. This chain uses TRBV6-5 with TRBJ1-1; TRBD1 might be the D (5 bases). Germline CDR1 is MNHEY and CDR2 is SVGAGI. The V end lost 5 bases, the J end lost 4 bases, and 17 bases lay between the germline ends. The CDR3 spans 15 residues.

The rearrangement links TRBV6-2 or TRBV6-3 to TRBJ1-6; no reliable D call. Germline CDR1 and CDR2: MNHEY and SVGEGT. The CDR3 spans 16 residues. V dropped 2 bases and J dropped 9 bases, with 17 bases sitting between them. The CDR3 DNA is TGTGCCAGCAGTTACGTGGCAGGAGTGGTCGGTTCACCCCTCCACTTT. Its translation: CASSYVAGVVGSPLHF.

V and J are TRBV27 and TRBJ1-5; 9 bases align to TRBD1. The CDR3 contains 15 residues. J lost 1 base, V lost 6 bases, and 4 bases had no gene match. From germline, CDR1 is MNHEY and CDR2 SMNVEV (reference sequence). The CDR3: CASSPGTGSNQPQHF. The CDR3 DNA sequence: TGTGCCAGCAGCCCCGGGACAGGGAGCAATCAGCCCCAGCATTTT.

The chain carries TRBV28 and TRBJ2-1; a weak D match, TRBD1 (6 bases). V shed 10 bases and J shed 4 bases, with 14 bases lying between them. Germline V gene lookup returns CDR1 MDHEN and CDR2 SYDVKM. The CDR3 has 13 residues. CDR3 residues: CATETGAYNEQFF. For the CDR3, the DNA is TGTGCCACCGAGACAGGAGCATACAATGAGCAGTTCTTC.

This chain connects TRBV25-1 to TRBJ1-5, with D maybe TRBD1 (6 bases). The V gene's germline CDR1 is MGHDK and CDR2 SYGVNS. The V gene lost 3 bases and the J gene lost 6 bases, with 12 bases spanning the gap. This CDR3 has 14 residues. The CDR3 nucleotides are TGTGCCAGCAGTGACGAGGGGGATCGTCAGCCCCAGCATTTT. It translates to CASSDEGDRQPQHF.

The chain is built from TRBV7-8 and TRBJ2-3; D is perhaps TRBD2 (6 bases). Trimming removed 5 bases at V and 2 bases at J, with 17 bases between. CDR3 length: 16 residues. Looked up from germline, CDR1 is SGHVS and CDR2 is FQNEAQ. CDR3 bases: TGTGCCAGCAGCAATCGACTAGTCCCCCCCACAGATACGCAGTATTTT. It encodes CASSNRLVPPTDTQYF.

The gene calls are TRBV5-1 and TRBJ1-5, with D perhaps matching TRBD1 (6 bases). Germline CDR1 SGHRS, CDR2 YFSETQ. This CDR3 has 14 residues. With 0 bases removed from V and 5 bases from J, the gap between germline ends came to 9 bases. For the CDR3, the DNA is TGCGCCAGCAGCTTGGACAGGGACTATCAGCCCCAGCATTTT. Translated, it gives CASSLDRDYQPQHF.

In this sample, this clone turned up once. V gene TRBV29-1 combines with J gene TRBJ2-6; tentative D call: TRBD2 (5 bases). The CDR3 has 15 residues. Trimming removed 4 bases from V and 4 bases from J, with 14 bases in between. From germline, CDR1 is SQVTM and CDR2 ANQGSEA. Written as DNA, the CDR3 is TGCAGCGTTGCTCTAGGCCCGGGGGGGGCCAACGTCCTGACTTTC. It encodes CSVALGPGGANVLTF. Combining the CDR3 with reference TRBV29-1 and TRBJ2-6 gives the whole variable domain SAVISQKPSRDICQRGTSLTIQCQVDSQVTMMFWYRQQPGQSLTLIATANQGSEATYESGFVIDKFPISRPNLTFSTLTVSNMSPEDSSIYLCSVALGPGGANVLTFGAGSRLTVL.

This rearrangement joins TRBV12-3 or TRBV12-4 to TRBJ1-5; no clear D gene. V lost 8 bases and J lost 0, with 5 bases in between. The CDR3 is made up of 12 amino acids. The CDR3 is CASAFSNQPQHF. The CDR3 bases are TGTGCCAGCGCCTTTAGCAATCAGCCCCAGCATTTT.

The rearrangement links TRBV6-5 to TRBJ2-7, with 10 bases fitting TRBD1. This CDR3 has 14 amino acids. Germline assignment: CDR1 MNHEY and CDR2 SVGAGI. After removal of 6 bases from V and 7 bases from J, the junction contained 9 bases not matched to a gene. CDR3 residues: CASRARDRGHEQYF. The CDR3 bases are TGTGCCAGCAGGGCCAGGGACAGGGGCCATGAGCAGTACTTC.

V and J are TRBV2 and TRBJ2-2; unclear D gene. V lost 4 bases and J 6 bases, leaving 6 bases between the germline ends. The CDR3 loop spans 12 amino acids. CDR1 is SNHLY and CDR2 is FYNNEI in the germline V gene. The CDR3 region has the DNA TGTGCCAGCAGTGGTTGGGCCGGGGAGCTGTTTTTT. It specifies CASSGWAGELFF.

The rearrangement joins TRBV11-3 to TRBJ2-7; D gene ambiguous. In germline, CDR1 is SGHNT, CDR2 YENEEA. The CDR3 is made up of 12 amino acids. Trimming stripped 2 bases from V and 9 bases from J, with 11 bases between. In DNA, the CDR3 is TGTGCCAGCAGCTTATGGAGCCCGGGGCAGTACTTC. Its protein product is CASSLWSPGQYF. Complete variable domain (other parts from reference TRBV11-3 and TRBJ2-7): EAGVVQSPRYKIIEKKQPVAFWCNPISGHNTLYWYLQNLGQGPELLIRYENEEAVDDSQLPKDRFSAERLKGVDSTLKIQPAELGDSAVYLCASSLWSPGQYFGPGTRLTVT.